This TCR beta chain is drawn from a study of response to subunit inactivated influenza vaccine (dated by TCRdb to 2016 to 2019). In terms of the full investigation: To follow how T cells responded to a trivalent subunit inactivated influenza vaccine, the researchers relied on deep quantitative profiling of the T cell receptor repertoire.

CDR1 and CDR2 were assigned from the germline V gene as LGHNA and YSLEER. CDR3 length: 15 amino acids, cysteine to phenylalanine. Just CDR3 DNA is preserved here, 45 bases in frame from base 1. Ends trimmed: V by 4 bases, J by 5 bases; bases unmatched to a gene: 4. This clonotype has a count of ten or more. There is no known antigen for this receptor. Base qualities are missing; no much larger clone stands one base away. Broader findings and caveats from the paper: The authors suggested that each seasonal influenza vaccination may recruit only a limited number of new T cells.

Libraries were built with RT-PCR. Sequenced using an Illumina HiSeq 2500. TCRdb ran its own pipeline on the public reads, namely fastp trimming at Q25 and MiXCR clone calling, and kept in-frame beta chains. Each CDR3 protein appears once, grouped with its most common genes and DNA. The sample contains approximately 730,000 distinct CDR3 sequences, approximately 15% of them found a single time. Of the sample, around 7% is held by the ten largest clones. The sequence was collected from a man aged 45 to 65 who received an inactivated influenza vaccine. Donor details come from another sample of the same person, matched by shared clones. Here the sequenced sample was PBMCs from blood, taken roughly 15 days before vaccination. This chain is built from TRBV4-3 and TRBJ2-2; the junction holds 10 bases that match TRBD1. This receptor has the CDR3 CASSRGTGVTGELFF. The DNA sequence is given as TGCGCCAGCAGCCGAGGGACAGGGGTTACCGGGGAGCTGTTTTTT.